Following are 29 T cell receptor beta chains from one sample sequenced in a study of regulatory T cells in long-lasting Graves disease (dated by TCRdb to about 2021). Library preparation was by multiplex PCR. Sequencing was performed on an Illumina HiSeq 4000. CDR3 regions were amplified by Arm-PCR with iRepertoire HTBI primers to construct TCR beta libraries. TCRdb reworked the public reads: Q25 trimming with fastp, MiXCR clone assembly, productive beta chains retained. All rows with the same CDR3 protein become a single entry with the most common DNA and genes. In all, the sample holds 300,000 to 500,000 distinct CDR3 sequences, and around 20% of those were seen once. About 20% of the sample belongs to the ten largest clones. Taken with the paper, the label for time point translates to: persistent/refractory GD, antithyroid drugs over 5 years with positive TRAb. For both TCR sequencing and RNA sequencing, RNA was extracted from PBMCs using TRIzol.

Source: peripheral blood mononuclear cells (PBMCs), taken when the disease was refractory, from a patient treated with antithyroid drugs. The receptors shown here come from a female donor with Graves disease.

The V call is TRBV20-1, the J call TRBJ1-2, with 7 nucleotides matching TRBD1. The CDR3 totals 12 residues. V shed 7 bases, J shed 2 bases, and the junction held 4 bases outside the gene matches. Germline V gives CDR1 DFQATT, CDR2 SNEGSKA (reference sequence). The CDR3 bases are TGCAGTGTTGGACAGGTCAACTATGGCTACACCTTC. It is translated as CSVGQVNYGYTF.

The chain links TRBV5-1 to TRBJ2-3; TRBD2 might be the D (6 bases). CDR1 is SGHRS, CDR2 YFSETQ, per germline. The CDR3 has 15 residues. V lost 2 bases and J lost 2, with 12 bases in between. The CDR3 here is CASSLVGTDTDTQYF. Here the CDR3 DNA reads TGCGCCAGCAGCTTAGTAGGGACTGACACAGATACGCAGTATTTT.

The V and J genes are TRBV18 and TRBJ2-1; possible D gene TRBD1, 6 bases. This CDR3 comprises 14 residues. V gave up 2 bases and J gave up 7 bases, with 12 bases separating them. CDR1 and CDR2 (germline): KGHSH, LQKENI. Here the CDR3 DNA reads TGTGCCAGCTCACCAGGGGGCGTCTCGAATGAGCAGTTCTTC. Protein sequence: CASSPGGVSNEQFF.

Ten or more counts support this clonotype. This chain joins TRBV3-1 and TRBJ2-5; D remains ambiguous. The germline V gene has CDR1 LGHDT and CDR2 YNNKEL (reference sequence). Trimming left V 1 base short and J 3 bases short, with 3 bases between. CDR3 length: 12 residues. CDR3 DNA sequence: TGTGCCAGCAGCCAAGTCAAAGAGACCCAGTACTTC. As protein: CASSQVKETQYF.

The chain employs TRBV7-2 and TRBJ2-1, with 12 bases matching TRBD2. V was clipped by 5 bases and J by 8 bases; unmatched bases: 4. CDR1 is SGHTA, CDR2 FQGNSA, per germline. The CDR3 is made up of 14 amino acids. This CDR3 is CASSRLAGDHEQFF. In nucleotides, the CDR3 is TGTGCCAGCAGCCGACTAGCGGGAGATCATGAGCAGTTCTTC.

This sequence joins TRBV6-2 or TRBV6-3 and TRBJ2-2; 13 positions match TRBD2. V trimming: 4 bases; J trimming: 7 bases; junction bases outside the gene matches: 12. The CDR3 has 18 residues. The germline V gene has CDR1 MNHEY and CDR2 SVGEGT. CDR3 coding DNA: TGTGCCAGCAGTTTAGGGACTAGCGGGATCCTTGGCGTCGGGGAGCTGTTTTTT. The encoded protein is CASSLGTSGILGVGELFF.

This clonotype was counted only a few times. The chain has TRBV19 and TRBJ2-5; possibly TRBD2 for D (6 bases). Germline loops: CDR1 LNHDA, CDR2 SQIVND (reference sequence). CDR3 length: 13 amino acids. V shed 6 bases and J shed 9 bases, with 17 bases lying between them. CDR3 sequence reads: CASSKTTGEAQYF. The CDR3 nucleotides are TGTGCCAGTAGCAAGACCACGGGGGAGGCCCAGTACTTC.

This clonotype was detected a few times. The V call is TRBV7-2, the J call TRBJ2-7; tentative D call: TRBD1 (5 bases). Germline V gives CDR1 SGHTA, CDR2 FQGNSA. V lost 1 base, J lost 2 bases, and 12 bases lay in between. This CDR3 has 15 residues. The CDR3 is CASSLEARAAYEQYF. The CDR3 DNA is TGTGCCAGCAGCTTAGAGGCCAGGGCCGCCTACGAGCAGTACTTC.

V and J are TRBV7-6 and TRBJ2-2; the match to TRBD2 covers 8 bases. The CDR3 is 15 amino acids. CDR1 is SGHVS and CDR2 is FNYEAQ in the germline V gene. V dropped 4 bases and J dropped 4; count of bases not matched to a gene: 5. The CDR3 spells CASSWAGGGTGELFF. CDR3 DNA: TGTGCCAGCAGCTGGGCGGGAGGCGGCACCGGGGAGCTGTTTTTT.

This chain connects TRBV20-1 to TRBJ2-1; 7 bases agree with TRBD2. This CDR3 spans 16 amino acids. Trimming took 0 bases from V and 8 from J; bases not matched to a gene: 13. CDR1 and CDR2 (germline): DFQATT, SNEGSKA (reference sequence). CDR3 sequence reads: CSARDIGGTIGYEQFF. CDR3 in DNA: TGCAGTGCTAGAGATATAGGTGGGACTATAGGGTATGAGCAGTTCTTC.

This clonotype was counted many times. The chain employs TRBV7-2 and TRBJ2-7, with 14 bases identical to TRBD2. The CDR3 is 15 amino acids. Germline CDR1 SGHTA, CDR2 FQGNSA. Unmatched junction bases numbered 3, after V lost 1 base and J lost 7 bases. This chain's CDR3 is CASSLGLAGGREQYF. The DNA for the CDR3 is TGTGCCAGCAGCTTAGGACTAGCGGGAGGGCGGGAGCAGTACTTC.

This clonotype turned up a few times. The chain recombines TRBV5-1 with TRBJ2-7; TRBD2 matches 10 bases. Germline V CDR1 and CDR2: SGHRS, YFSETQ. This CDR3 is built from 16 residues. The ends lost 2 bases at V and 6 bases at J; junction bases unmatched: 11. CDR3 sequence reads: CASSLYTGTSVGEQYF. DNA of the CDR3: TGCGCCAGCAGCTTATATACCGGGACTAGCGTAGGCGAGCAGTACTTC. Supplemented by reference TRBV5-1 and TRBJ2-7, the full variable domain reads KAGVTQTPRYLIKTRGQQVTLSCSPISGHRSVSWYQQTPGQGLQFLFEYFSETQRNKGNFPGRFSGRQFSNSRSEMNVSTLELGDSALYLCASSLYTGTSVGEQYFGPGTRLTVT.

The chain carries TRBV19 and TRBJ1-5; D may be TRBD1 (6 bases). V shed 4 bases and J shed 0 bases, with 19 bases lying between them. The length of the CDR3 is 18 residues. The germline V gene encodes CDR1 LNHDA and CDR2 SQIVND (reference sequence). The CDR3 nucleotides are TGTGCCAGTAGTACCATCCCCGGGACATTTTATAGCAATCAGCCCCAGCATTTT. This translates into CASSTIPGTFYSNQPQHF.

This clonotype was counted ten times or more. This chain connects TRBV28 to TRBJ2-2; D is tentatively TRBD1 or TRBD2 (5 bases each). This CDR3 is built from 16 residues. Trimming left V 9 bases short and J 5 bases short, with 22 bases between. Per the germline V gene, CDR1 is MDHEN and CDR2 is SYDVKM. The CDR3 is CASSDLGTLGTGELFF. The DNA for the CDR3 is TGTGCCAGTTCTGACCTCGGGACGCTGGGGACCGGGGAGCTGTTTTTT. Full variable domain (outside the CDR3, taken from reference TRBV28 and TRBJ2-2): DVKVTQSSRYLVKRTGEKVFLECVQDMDHENMFWYRQDPGLGLRLIYFSYDVKMKEKGDIPEGYSVSREKKERFSLILESASTNQTSMYLCASSDLGTLGTGELFFGEGSRLTVL.

This clonotype has a count of ten or more. V gene TRBV20-1 combines with J gene TRBJ2-7; D is uncertain. Germline CDR1 and CDR2: DFQATT and SNEGSKA (reference sequence). This CDR3 is built from 11 residues. Between the trimmed V and J ends, which lost 5 bases and 10 bases, there was a span of 15 bases. This chain's CDR3 is CSAVRAPQQYF. CDR3 DNA sequence: TGCAGTGCTGTACGGGCCCCCCAACAGTACTTC.

With regard to this clonotype: A much larger clone differs by one base, so this may be a read error. The chain combines TRBV6-1 with TRBJ2-7; TRBD2 is a possible D gene (6 bases). The CDR3 has 15 residues. V was shortened by 6 bases and J by 3 bases, with 18 bases between the two germline ends. Germline CDR1 and CDR2: MNHNS and SASEGT. DNA for the CDR3: TGTGCCAGCAGCTCCTCCCGGATTAGCGGCTACGAGCAGTACTTC. As protein: CASSSSRISGYEQYF.

The table lists this clonotype with a few counts. This chain uses TRBV19 with TRBJ1-2; 8 bases fit TRBD1. There are 11 residues in the CDR3. Germline V gives CDR1 LNHDA, CDR2 SQIVND (reference sequence). After removal of 10 bases from V and 8 bases from J, the junction contained 6 bases not matched to a gene. CDR3 in amino acids: CATWTGMGYTF. DNA of the CDR3: TGTGCCACATGGACAGGGATGGGCTACACCTTC.

This clonotype was recorded at least ten times. The V and J genes are TRBV28 and TRBJ1-3, with D maybe TRBD1 (6 bases). Per the germline V gene, CDR1 is MDHEN and CDR2 is SYDVKM. There are 15 residues in the CDR3. V was cut by 6 bases and J by 1 base, with 13 bases left in between. The CDR3 DNA reads as TGTGCCAGCAGGCAAAACAGGGCTTCTGGAAACACCATATATTTT. This gives the protein CASRQNRASGNTIYF. Supplemented by reference TRBV28 and TRBJ1-3, the full variable domain reads DVKVTQSSRYLVKRTGEKVFLECVQDMDHENMFWYRQDPGLGLRLIYFSYDVKMKEKGDIPEGYSVSREKKERFSLILESASTNQTSMYLCASRQNRASGNTIYFGEGSWLTVV.

This clonotype appeared a few times. The chain combines TRBV20-1 with TRBJ2-2; the D gene is possibly TRBD1 (5 bases). The V end lost 1 base, the J end lost 7 bases, and 13 bases lay between the germline ends. CDR1 and CDR2 from the germline V gene are DFQATT and SNEGSKA (reference sequence). This CDR3 comprises 14 residues. The CDR3 nucleotides are TGCAGTGCTAGAGTAGGGGAACATGGCGGGGAGCTGTTTTTT. Its translation: CSARVGEHGGELFF.

This clonotype has only a few counts. The chain employs TRBV30 and TRBJ1-5, with TRBD1 as a possible D gene (5 bases). The length of the CDR3 is 15 residues. CDR1 is GTSNPN, CDR2 SVGIG, per germline (reference sequence). Trimming left V 0 bases short and J 7 bases short, with 16 bases between. The CDR3, as DNA: TGTGCCTGGAGTGTTTCATCCGGGGCGGAACAGCCCCAGCATTTT. This translates into CAWSVSSGAEQPQHF.

This clonotype was seen at least ten times. The chain joins TRBV12-3 or TRBV12-4 to TRBJ2-2; the match to TRBD2 covers 7 bases. The CDR3 extends over 18 amino acids. V was pared by 6 bases and J by 6 bases, with 19 bases of the junction left unmatched. The DNA for the CDR3 is TGTGCCAGCAGCCACAAGGGAGCGGGAACACTGTCGGCCGGGGAGCTGTTTTTT. It specifies CASSHKGAGTLSAGELFF.

This clonotype was counted a few times. V and J are TRBV28 and TRBJ2-2; 11 nucleotides match TRBD2. The V and J ends lost 4 bases and 5 bases, in that order; junction bases with no gene match: 3. Per germline, CDR1 MDHEN and CDR2 SYDVKM. The CDR3 is 15 amino acids. Here the CDR3 reads CASSSSGRPTGELFF. For the CDR3, the DNA is TGTGCCAGCAGTTCTAGCGGGAGGCCGACCGGGGAGCTGTTTTTT.

This clonotype was observed many times. V is TRBV30 and J is TRBJ1-4, with TRBD1 matching 7 bases. Germline assignment: CDR1 GTSNPN and CDR2 SVGIG (reference sequence). J was trimmed by 4 bases and V by 4 bases; bases with no gene match: 3. The CDR3 totals 13 residues. CDR3 coding DNA: TGTGCCTGGAAACAGGGGCTTAATGAAAAACTGTTTTTT. It is translated as CAWKQGLNEKLFF. The full variable domain, its missing parts supplied by reference TRBV30 and TRBJ1-4, is SQTIHQWPATLVQPVGSPLSLECTVEGTSNPNLYWYRQAAGRGLQLLFYSVGIGQISSEVPQNLSASRPQDRQFILSSKKLLLSDSGFYLCAWKQGLNEKLFFGSGTQLSVL.

In this sample, this clonotype turned up many times. J is TRBJ2-2 and V is TRBV2; D gene ambiguous. The length of the CDR3 is 15 residues. The V gene lost 2 bases and the J gene lost 4 bases, with 11 bases spanning the gap. CDR1 is SNHLY, CDR2 FYNNEI, per germline. This CDR3 is CASSESRIVTGELFF. CDR3 DNA: TGTGCCAGCAGTGAATCGAGGATAGTCACCGGGGAGCTGTTTTTT.

V and J are TRBV24-1 and TRBJ2-3, with D perhaps matching TRBD2 (6 bases). CDR1 is KGHDR, CDR2 SFDVKD, per germline. The CDR3 totals 13 residues. Deletions cut 12 bases from V and 6 bases from J, with 18 bases between. For the CDR3, the DNA is TGTGCCTCCTCCGGGGAGGTCCCGGATACGCAGTATTTT. Protein: CASSGEVPDTQYF.

The table lists this clonotype with a count of one. This chain joins TRBV7-2 and TRBJ2-7; D might be TRBD1 or TRBD2, each matching 6 bases. This CDR3 comprises 15 residues. Trimming shortened V by 5 bases and J by 3 bases, and 17 bases separated the two germline ends. The germline gives CDR1 SGHTA, CDR2 FQGNSA. CDR3 sequence (DNA): TGTGCCAGCAGCCCCGGCGGGACACTCCACTACGAGCAGTACTTC. Its protein product is CASSPGGTLHYEQYF.

This clonotype was detected ten times or more. This chain links TRBV7-9 with TRBJ1-1; TRBD1 matches 9 bases. In germline, CDR1 is SEHNR, CDR2 FQNEAQ (reference sequence). The CDR3 is 13 amino acids. Unmatched junction bases numbered 3, after V lost 8 bases and J lost 2 bases. The CDR3 loop is CASGTGLNTEAFF. Written as DNA, the CDR3 is TGTGCCAGCGGGACAGGGTTAAACACTGAAGCTTTCTTT.

This clonotype was counted between two and nine times. The CDR3 does not end in the conserved phenylalanine or tryptophan, so this is likely a read error. The chain combines TRBV6-2 or TRBV6-3 with TRBJ1-2; unclear D gene. The CDR3 has 12 residues. From germline, CDR1 is MNHEY and CDR2 SVGEGT. The V end was cut by 5 bases, the J end by 4 bases, with 8 bases between. As DNA, the CDR3 is TGTGCCAGCAGTGGGTCAGGCTATGGCTACACCTCC. This encodes CASSGSGYGYTS.

The chain joins TRBV19 to TRBJ2-2; 13 bases line up with TRBD2. The CDR3 totals 15 residues. J was trimmed by 3 bases and V by 6 bases; bases with no gene match: 1. Germline CDR1 LNHDA, CDR2 SQIVND (reference sequence). In nucleotides, the CDR3 is TGTGCCAGTAGAGGACTAGCGGGAGACACCGGGGAGCTGTTTTTT. This translates into CASRGLAGDTGELFF.